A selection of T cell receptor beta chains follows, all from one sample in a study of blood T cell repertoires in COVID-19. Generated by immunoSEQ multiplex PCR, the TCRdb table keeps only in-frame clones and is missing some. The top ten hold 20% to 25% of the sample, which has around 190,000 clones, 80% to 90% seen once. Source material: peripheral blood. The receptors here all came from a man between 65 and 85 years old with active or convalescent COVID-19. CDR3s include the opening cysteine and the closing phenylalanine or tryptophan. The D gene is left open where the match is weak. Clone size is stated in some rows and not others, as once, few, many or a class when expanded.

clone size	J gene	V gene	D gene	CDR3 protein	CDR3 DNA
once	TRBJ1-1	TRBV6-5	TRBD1	CASSWDRGGTEAFF	TGTGCCAGCAGTTGGGACAGGGGAGGCACTGAAGCTTTCTTT
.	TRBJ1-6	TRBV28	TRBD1	CASEQGKLSSPLHF	TGTGCCAGCGAACAGGGGAAGTTAAGCTCACCCCTCCACTTT
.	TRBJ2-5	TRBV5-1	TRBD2	CASSSYSGRETQYF	TGCGCCAGCAGCTCCTATAGCGGGAGAGAGACCCAGTACTTC
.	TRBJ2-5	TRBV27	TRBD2	CASSLRLAGSQETQYF	TGTGCCAGCAGTCTCCGACTAGCGGGGTCCCAAGAGACCCAGTACTTC
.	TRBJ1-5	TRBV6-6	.	CASRDSHNQPQHF	TGTGCCAGCAGGGACAGTCACAATCAGCCCCAGCATTTT
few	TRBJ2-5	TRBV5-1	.	CASSLATGQETQYF	TGCGCCAGCAGCTTGGCCACGGGGCAAGAGACCCAGTACTTC
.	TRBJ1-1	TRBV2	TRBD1	CASSPFTGAGTEAFF	TGTGCCAGCAGTCCATTTACAGGGGCGGGTACTGAAGCTTTCTTT
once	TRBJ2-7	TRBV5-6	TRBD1	CASSRGGLDYEQYF	TGTGCCAGCAGTCGAGGGGGCCTTGACTACGAGCAGTACTTC
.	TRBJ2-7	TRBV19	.	CASSHRDNSYEQYF	TGTGCCAGTAGCCACCGGGACAACTCCTACGAGCAGTACTTC
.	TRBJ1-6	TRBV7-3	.	CASSLNTGQNSPLHF	TGTGCCAGCAGCTTAAACACAGGACAAAATTCACCCCTCCACTTT
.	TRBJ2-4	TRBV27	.	CASSLSTVRGLAKNIQYF	TGTGCCAGCAGTTTATCCACAGTACGGGGACTAGCCAAAAACATTCAGTACTTC
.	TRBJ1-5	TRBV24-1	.	CATSDLEGRPDQPQHF	TGTGCCACCAGTGATTTGGAGGGAAGGCCGGATCAGCCCCAGCATTTT
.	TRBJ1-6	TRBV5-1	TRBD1	CASSPPGTGNSPLHF	TGCGCCAGCAGCCCCCCCGGGACAGGGAATTCACCCCTCCACTTT
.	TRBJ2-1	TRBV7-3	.	CASSFSREKEQFF	TGTGCCAGCAGCTTCTCCCGGGAGAAAGAGCAGTTCTTC
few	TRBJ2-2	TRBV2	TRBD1	CASSGTGAYTGELFF	TGTGCCAGCAGCGGGACAGGAGCTTACACCGGGGAGCTGTTTTTT
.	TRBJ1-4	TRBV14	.	CASSQGPGRATNEKLFF	TGTGCCAGCAGCCAAGGCCCGGGGAGGGCAACTAATGAAAAACTGTTTTTT
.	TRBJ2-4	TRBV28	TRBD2	CASSLAAGGAKNIQYF	TGTGCCAGCAGTTTAGCGGCGGGGGGAGCCAAAAACATTCAGTACTTC
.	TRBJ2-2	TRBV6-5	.	CASSYAPGSSTGELFF	TGTGCCAGCAGTTACGCCCCAGGGTCGAGCACCGGGGAGCTGTTTTTT
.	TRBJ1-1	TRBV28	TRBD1	CASSSGHRGLGTEAFF	TGTGCCAGCAGTTCGGGACACAGGGGGCTGGGCACTGAAGCTTTCTTT
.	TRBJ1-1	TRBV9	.	CASSRTVGNTEAFF	TGTGCCAGCAGCAGGACTGTGGGGAACACTGAAGCTTTCTTT
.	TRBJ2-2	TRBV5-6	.	CASSVPGSANTGELFF	TGTGCCAGCAGCGTCCCGGGATCTGCGAACACCGGGGAGCTGTTTTTT
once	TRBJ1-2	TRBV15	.	CATSRDQDGYGYTF	TGTGCCACCAGCAGAGACCAGGATGGCTATGGCTACACCTTC
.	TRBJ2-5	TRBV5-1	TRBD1	CASSNRQGTETQYF	TGCGCCAGCAGCAACCGACAGGGAACGGAGACCCAGTACTTC
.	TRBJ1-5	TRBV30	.	CAWSSGQPQHF	TGTGCCTGGAGCTCCGGGCAGCCCCAGCATTTT
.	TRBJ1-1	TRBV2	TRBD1	CASRGQAFDTEAFF	TGTGCCAGCAGGGGACAGGCTTTTGACACTGAAGCTTTCTTT
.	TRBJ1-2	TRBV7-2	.	CASSLNWSPERYGYTF	TGTGCCAGCAGCTTAAATTGGAGTCCAGAGAGATATGGCTACACCTTC
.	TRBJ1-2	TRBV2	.	CASSEDSYGYTF	TGTGCCAGCAGTGAGGACAGCTATGGCTACACCTTC
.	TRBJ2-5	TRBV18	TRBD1	CASSPDRVRETQYF	TGTGCCAGCTCACCAGACAGGGTGAGAGAGACCCAGTACTTC
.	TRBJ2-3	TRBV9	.	CASSGLAGGWDTQYF	TGTGCCAGCAGTGGACTAGCAGGGGGGTGGGATACGCAGTATTTT
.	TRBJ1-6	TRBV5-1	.	CASSLTGSYNSPLHF	TGCGCCAGCAGCTTAACAGGGTCCTATAATTCACCCCTCCACTTT
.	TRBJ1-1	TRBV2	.	CASRLTANTEAFF	TGTGCCAGCAGGCTGACAGCTAACACTGAAGCTTTCTTT
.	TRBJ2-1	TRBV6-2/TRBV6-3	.	CASSNNYRDRDEQFF	TGTGCCAGCAGTAACAACTACAGGGATCGGGATGAGCAGTTCTTC
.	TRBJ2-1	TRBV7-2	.	CASSLRPGVTIGEQFF	TGTGCCAGCAGCTTACGCCCGGGGGTCACCATTGGTGAGCAGTTCTTC
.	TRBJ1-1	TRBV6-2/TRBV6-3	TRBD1	CASSQDRGELRAFF	TGTGCCAGCAGCCAAGACAGGGGAGAATTACGAGCTTTCTTT
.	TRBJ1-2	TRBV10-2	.	CASSEDSNYGYTF	TGCGCCAGCAGTGAAGACAGTAACTATGGCTACACCTTC
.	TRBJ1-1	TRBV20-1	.	CSASTGLNTEAFF	TGCAGTGCTAGTACAGGACTGAACACTGAAGCTTTCTTT
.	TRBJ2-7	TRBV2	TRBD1	CASSVMPGGLEQYF	TGTGCCAGCAGTGTGATGCCAGGGGGCCTCGAGCAGTACTTC
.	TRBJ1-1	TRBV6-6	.	CASTKIDKVGAEAFF	TGTGCCAGCACTAAAATAGACAAGGTAGGCGCTGAAGCTTTCTTT
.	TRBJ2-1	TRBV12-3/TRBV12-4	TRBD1	CASSGQGAWEQFF	TGTGCCAGCAGTGGCCAGGGGGCCTGGGAGCAGTTCTTC
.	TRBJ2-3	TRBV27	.	CASSLSSPGDTQYF	TGTGCCAGCAGTTTGAGTAGTCCCGGAGATACGCAGTATTTT
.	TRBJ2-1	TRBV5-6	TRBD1	CASSFDRVPYNEQFF	TGTGCCAGCAGCTTCGACAGGGTACCCTACAATGAGCAGTTCTTC
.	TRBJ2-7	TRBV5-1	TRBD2	CASSPQLAGSYEQYF	TGCGCCAGCAGCCCCCAACTAGCGGGGTCCTACGAGCAGTACTTC
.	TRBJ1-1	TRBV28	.	CASSPVGAGTEAFF	TGTGCCAGCAGCCCGGTAGGGGCCGGCACTGAAGCTTTCTTT
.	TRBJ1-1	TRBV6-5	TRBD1	CASKEDREYTEAFF	TGTGCCAGCAAGGAGGACAGGGAGTACACTGAAGCTTTCTTT
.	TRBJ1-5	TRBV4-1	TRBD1	CASSQDPGTGGSNQPQHF	TGCGCCAGCAGCCAGGACCCTGGGACAGGGGGAAGCAATCAGCCCCAGCATTTT
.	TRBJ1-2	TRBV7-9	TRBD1	CASSSWGQGGDYGYTF	TGTGCCAGCAGCTCATGGGGACAGGGAGGGGACTATGGCTACACCTTC
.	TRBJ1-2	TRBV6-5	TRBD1	CASRDRGAYNGYTF	TGTGCCAGCAGGGACAGGGGAGCTTATAATGGCTACACCTTC
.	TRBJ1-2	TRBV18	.	CASSPEGTLGYTF	TGTGCCAGCTCACCAGAAGGGACTCTCGGCTACACCTTC
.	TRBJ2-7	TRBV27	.	CAAGDYEQYF	TGTGCCGCCGGGGACTACGAGCAGTACTTC
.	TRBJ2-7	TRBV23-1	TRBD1	CASSPPPGTGVEQYF	TGCGCCAGCAGTCCCCCCCCCGGGACAGGGGTCGAGCAGTACTTC
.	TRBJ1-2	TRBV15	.	CATSSGGYGYTF	TGTGCCACCAGCTCGGGGGGGTATGGCTACACCTTC
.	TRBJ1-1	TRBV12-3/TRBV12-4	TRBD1	CASSRQGNTEAFF	TGTGCCAGCAGTCGACAGGGGAACACTGAAGCTTTCTTT
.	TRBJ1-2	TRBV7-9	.	CASSLWGLPGEGYTF	TGTGCCAGCAGCTTGTGGGGCCTGCCGGGGGAAGGCTACACCTTC
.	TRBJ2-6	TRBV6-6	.	CASSPRGDSGANVLTF	TGTGCCAGCAGTCCAAGGGGCGACTCTGGGGCCAACGTCCTGACTTTC
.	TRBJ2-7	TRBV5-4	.	CASSPGGRGPGEQYF	TGTGCCAGCAGCCCGGGGGGTCGGGGGCCGGGCGAGCAGTACTTC
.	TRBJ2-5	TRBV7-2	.	CASTPGRLSRETQYF	TGTGCCAGCACCCCTGGGCGACTATCCCGGGAGACCCAGTACTTC
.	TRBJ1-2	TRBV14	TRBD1	CASSPGQYPWDIYGYTF	TGTGCCAGCAGTCCGGGACAGTACCCTTGGGATATCTATGGCTACACCTTC
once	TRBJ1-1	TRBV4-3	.	CASSQERHRPGEAFF	TGCGCCAGCAGCCAAGAGCGGCACAGGCCTGGTGAAGCTTTCTTT
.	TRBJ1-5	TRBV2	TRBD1	CASSLGGGNQPQHF	TGTGCCAGCAGTCTAGGGGGCGGCAATCAGCCCCAGCATTTT
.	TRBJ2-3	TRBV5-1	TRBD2	CASSLGGLSTDTQYF	TGCGCCAGCAGTCTGGGGGGGTTAAGCACAGATACGCAGTATTTT